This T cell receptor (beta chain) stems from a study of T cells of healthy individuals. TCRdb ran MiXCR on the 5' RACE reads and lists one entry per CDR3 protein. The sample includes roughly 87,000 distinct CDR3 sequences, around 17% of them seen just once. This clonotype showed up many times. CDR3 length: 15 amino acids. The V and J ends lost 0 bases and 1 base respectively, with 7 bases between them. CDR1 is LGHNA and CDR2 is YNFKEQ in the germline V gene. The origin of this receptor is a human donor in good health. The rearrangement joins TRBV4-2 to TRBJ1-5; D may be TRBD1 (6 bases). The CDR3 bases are TGTGCCAGCAGCCAAGAGAGGGGGAGCAATCAGCCCCAGCATTTT. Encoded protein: CASSQERGSNQPQHF.